A single sample gave rise to the 31 T cell receptor beta chains below, sequenced in a study of cytomegalovirus exposure and HLA in healthy donors. The primer mix had 60 Vbeta and 13 Jbeta primers. Produced via immunoSEQ multiplex PCR; TCRdb's table is partial and in-frame only. The repertoire holds 100,000 to 140,000 clones, with 77% as singletons. Specimen: PBMCs. All receptors derive from a male donor in good health and CMV-seronegative.

CDR3 residues: CSVEGGRAHEQYF. Written as DNA, the CDR3 is TGCAGCGTTGAAGGGGGGAGGGCCCACGAGCAGTACTTC. This chain connects TRBV29-1 to TRBJ2-7, with 7 bases lining up with TRBD2. The CDR3 is made up of 13 amino acids. The ends lost 1 base at V and 5 bases at J; junction bases unmatched: 5. Germline V CDR1 and CDR2: SQVTM, ANQGSEA.

V and J are TRBV4-2 and TRBJ2-2; 7 bases agree with TRBD2. The CDR3 runs 15 residues. Germline V gives CDR1 LGHNA, CDR2 YNFKEQ. Trimming removed 4 bases from V and 0 bases from J; junction bases left unmatched: 2. CDR3 region: CASSPSGANTGELFF. CDR3 DNA: TGTGCCAGCAGCCCCAGCGGGGCGAACACCGGGGAGCTGTTTTTT.

The J gene is TRBJ2-7, the V gene TRBV1; TRBD2 was called by the table and not checked on the DNA. TRBV1 is classified as a pseudogene. The CDR3 extends over 14 amino acids. Written as DNA, the CDR3 is TGCACCAGCAGCCACGCGGGACTAGCTTACGAGCAGTACTTC. Amino acids: CTSSHAGLAYEQYF.

The genes are TRBV6-6 and TRBJ2-7, with TRBD2 identical over 13 bases. With 5 bases clipped from V and 3 bases from J, the junction kept 4 bases outside the gene matches. The germline CDR1 and CDR2 sequences are MNHNY and SVGAGI (reference sequence). The CDR3 is made up of 15 amino acids. The CDR3 spells CASSKGLAGDYEQYF. As DNA, the CDR3 is TGTGCCAGCAGTAAAGGACTAGCGGGGGACTACGAGCAGTACTTC.

This sequence joins TRBV30 and TRBJ1-1, with 7 bases fitting TRBD1. CDR1 and CDR2 (germline): GTSNPN, SVGIG (reference sequence). With V trimmed by 4 bases and J by 2 bases, 4 bases remained unmatched. The CDR3 is 13 residues long. The CDR3 DNA follows: TGTGCCTGGACGGGACAGCCAAACACTGAAGCTTTCTTT. It specifies CAWTGQPNTEAFF.

The CDR3 DNA follows: TGTGCCAGCAGTGAAGAGGCGGGAGGGACCTACGAGCAGTACTTC. This sequence encodes CASSEEAGGTYEQYF. The chain combines TRBV6-1 with TRBJ2-5, with 9 bases lining up with TRBD2. The J call is uncertain, as TRBJ2-7 better fits the DNA end. The V gene's germline CDR1 is MNHNS and CDR2 SASEGT. This CDR3 has 15 amino acids.

In this sample, this clone turned up a few times. This chain joins TRBV13 and TRBJ2-1, with 8 bases lining up with TRBD1. The CDR3 totals 13 residues. V trimming: 0 bases; J trimming: 9 bases; junction bases outside the gene matches: 1. Germline V gene data show CDR1 as PRHDT and CDR2 as FYEKMQ (reference sequence). CDR3 nucleotide sequence: TGTGCCAGCAGCTTAGGACAGGGGGGTGAGCAGTTCTTC. Protein product: CASSLGQGGEQFF.

This clone was observed a few times. V and J are TRBV5-1 and TRBJ1-1; the match to TRBD1 covers 8 bases. The ends lost 4 bases at V and 0 bases at J; junction bases unmatched: 5. The CDR3 totals 15 residues. CDR1 SGHRS and CDR2 YFSETQ come from the germline V gene. In DNA, the CDR3 is TGCGCCAGCAGCGCGAGGGGACAGGTGAACACTGAAGCTTTCTTT. Amino acids: CASSARGQVNTEAFF. Complete variable domain (other parts from reference TRBV5-1 and TRBJ1-1): KAGVTQTPRYLIKTRGQQVTLSCSPISGHRSVSWYQQTPGQGLQFLFEYFSETQRNKGNFPGRFSGRQFSNSRSEMNVSTLELGDSALYLCASSARGQVNTEAFFGQGTRLTVV.

This sequence joins TRBV6-5 and TRBJ1-4, with D perhaps TRBD1 (5 bases). Germline-derived CDR1 and CDR2 are MNHEY and SVGAGI. The CDR3 spans 12 residues. With 4 bases removed from V and 7 bases from J, the gap between germline ends came to 7 bases. The CDR3 DNA follows: TGTGCCAGCAGTTGGGGGGTTGAAAAACTGTTTTTT. This codes for CASSWGVEKLFF.

The chain carries TRBV7-2 and TRBJ2-1; no clear D. V was clipped by 0 bases and J by 10 bases, with 13 bases between them. Germline-derived CDR1 and CDR2 are SGHTA and FQGNSA. CDR3 length equals 14 residues. CDR3 sequence: CASSLAHGVREQFF. The DNA for the CDR3 is TGTGCCAGCAGCTTAGCGCACGGAGTGCGCGAGCAGTTCTTC.

This chain joins TRBV29-1 and TRBJ2-2; 10 nucleotides agree with TRBD1. The germline V gene encodes CDR1 SQVTM and CDR2 ANQGSEA. V gave up 7 bases and J gave up 1 base; unmatched junction bases: 6. The length of the CDR3 is 15 residues. CDR3 sequence (DNA): TGCAGCGCGAACCGGGACAGGGGGAACACCGGGGAGCTGTTTTTT. This codes for CSANRDRGNTGELFF.

This chain connects TRBV28 to TRBJ2-5; 8 bases align to TRBD1. This CDR3 region has 11 residues. The germline gives CDR1 MDHEN, CDR2 SYDVKM. V gave up 6 bases and J gave up 12 bases; unmatched junction bases: 6. The CDR3 sequence is CASSSGTGEYF. The CDR3 coding sequence is TGTGCCAGCAGCTCCGGGACAGGCGAGTACTTC.

The CDR3 DNA sequence: TGTGCCACCAGCAGAGATATACTAGCGGGTACCGATACGCAGTATTTT. Protein sequence: CATSRDILAGTDTQYF. The J gene is TRBJ2-3, the V gene TRBV15, with 9 bases lining up with TRBD2. This CDR3 is 16 amino acids long. V gave up 0 bases and J gave up 6 bases; unmatched junction bases: 7. The germline gives CDR1 LNHNV, CDR2 YYDKDF (reference sequence). Using reference TRBV15 and TRBJ2-3 for the parts outside the CDR3, the full variable domain is DAMVIQNPRYQVTQFGKPVTLSCSQTLNHNVMYWYQQKSSQAPKLLFHYYDKDFNNEADTPDNFQSRRPNTSFCFLDIRSPGLGDTAMYLCATSRDILAGTDTQYFGPGTRLTVL.

This clone occurred a few times. CDR3 sequence (DNA): TGTGCCAGCAGTTACTCGACAGGGGGGTTCGTCGCTTTCTTT. Protein sequence: CASSYSTGGFVAFF. The chain has TRBV6-5 and TRBJ1-1, with 9 bases lining up with TRBD1. CDR1 is MNHEY and CDR2 is SVGAGI in the germline V gene. J gave up 11 bases and V 0 bases, and 7 bases lay outside the gene matches. This CDR3 region has 14 residues.

The chain employs TRBV5-1 and TRBJ1-2; TRBD1 matches 7 bases. Trimming took 4 bases from V and 4 from J; bases not matched to a gene: 4. This CDR3 is 13 amino acids long. CDR1 and CDR2 from the germline V gene are SGHRS and YFSETQ. In DNA, the CDR3 is TGCGCCAGCAGCCGGACAGGTGTCTATGGCTACACCTTC. Encoded protein: CASSRTGVYGYTF.

The rearrangement joins TRBV29-1 to TRBJ2-1; TRBD1 matches at 10 bases. The CDR3 is made up of 15 amino acids. Germline trimming cut 8 bases from V and 11 bases from J; bases unmatched to any gene: 18. CDR1 and CDR2 from the germline V gene are SQVTM and ANQGSEA. DNA for the CDR3: TGCAGCCTATCAGCCCGGGACAGGGGCTTTGGGAAGCAGTTCTTC. Translating it yields CSLSARDRGFGKQFF.

The rearrangement links TRBV27 to TRBJ2-5; D call uncertain. The germline V and J ends were trimmed by 3 bases and 4 bases, with 12 bases remaining between them. Germline CDR1 reads MNHEY; CDR2 reads SMNVEV (reference sequence). The CDR3 runs 14 residues. The CDR3 loop reads CASSFGTIPETQYF. The CDR3 region has the DNA TGTGCCAGCAGTTTCGGTACCATCCCAGAGACCCAGTACTTC.

V usage is TRBV11-2 and J usage is TRBJ1-2, with TRBD1 matching over 9 bases. The length of the CDR3 is 17 residues. The germline gives CDR1 SGHAT, CDR2 FQNNGV. Losses at the gene ends were 2 bases for V and 4 bases for J; bases not matched to a gene: 11. The CDR3 reads CASSLSFRDREGYGYTF. The CDR3 DNA is TGTGCCAGCAGCTTATCATTCAGGGACAGGGAAGGCTATGGCTACACCTTC.

The chain is built from TRBV29-1 and TRBJ1-1, with D possibly TRBD1 on 6 matching bases. With 3 bases removed from V and 6 bases from J, the gap between germline ends came to 14 bases. CDR3 size: 13 residues. Germline lookup yields CDR1 SQVTM and CDR2 ANQGSEA. CDR3 coding DNA: TGCAGCGTTGATGGGACACCTAGGGCTGAAGCTTTCTTT. Residues: CSVDGTPRAEAFF.

The chain is built from TRBV4-1 and TRBJ2-3, with D perhaps TRBD1 (5 bases). With 0 bases removed from V and 0 bases from J, the gap between germline ends came to 10 bases. The CDR3 extends over 16 amino acids. Germline V gene sequence: CDR1 MGHRA, CDR2 YSYEKL. CDR3 in DNA: TGCGCCAGCAGCCAAGATAATGGGGCTAGCACAGATACGCAGTATTTT. Translation: CASSQDNGASTDTQYF.

A few counts support this clone. This chain joins TRBV6-5 and TRBJ2-2, with D possibly matching TRBD2 (5 bases). The V end was cut by 4 bases, the J end by 0 bases, with 12 bases between. This CDR3 is 16 amino acids long. Germline lookup yields CDR1 MNHEY and CDR2 SVGAGI. DNA for the CDR3: TGTGCCAGCAGTTCCCGGGTAGCGTCGAACACCGGGGAGCTGTTTTTT. This codes for CASSSRVASNTGELFF.

The DNA for the CDR3 is TGTGCCAGCAGTGAAGCGCGGGGGATCACTGAAGCTTTCTTT. Amino acids: CASSEARGITEAFF. The chain employs TRBV2 and TRBJ1-1; maybe TRBD1 (5 bases). Germline V gene sequence: CDR1 SNHLY, CDR2 FYNNEI. Trimming shortened V by 0 bases and J by 4 bases, and 9 bases separated the two germline ends. The CDR3 length is 14 residues.

This clone is a singleton in its sample. In DNA form, the CDR3 reads TGTGCCATCAGAGACAGGGGGGACACTGAAGCTTTCTTT. Protein: CAIRDRGDTEAFF. V and J are TRBV10-3 and TRBJ1-1, with 9 positions matching TRBD1. The CDR3 spans 13 residues. The J segment lost 3 bases and the V segment lost 6 bases, leaving 2 bases of the junction unmatched. Germline V gene data show CDR1 as ENHRY and CDR2 as SYGVKD.

The V and J genes are TRBV30 and TRBJ2-5; TRBD2 matches at 15 bases. Germline CDR1 reads GTSNPN; CDR2 reads SVGIG (reference sequence). The CDR3 has 16 residues. Trimming took 4 bases from V and 11 from J; bases not matched to a gene: 14. DNA of the CDR3: TGTGCCTGGACCCCGGGACTAGCGGGAGGTTGGGTTGAGCAGTACTTC. Its protein is CAWTPGLAGGWVEQYF. The full variable domain, with the rest looked up from reference TRBV30 and TRBJ2-5, is SQTIHQWPATLVQPVGSPLSLECTVEGTSNPNLYWYRQAAGRGLQLLFYSVGIGQISSEVPQNLSASRPQDRQFILSSKKLLLSDSGFYLCAWTPGLAGGWVEQYFGPGTRLLVL.

This clone was seen only a few times. This rearrangement joins TRBV4-2 to TRBJ2-5, with D unclear. CDR3 length: 14 residues. Trimming removed 0 bases at V and 5 bases at J, with 10 bases between. The germline CDR1 and CDR2 sequences are LGHNA and YNFKEQ. The CDR3 DNA follows: TGTGCCAGCAGCCAAGAGGTTCTTCGGGAGACCCAGTACTTC. Translating gives CASSQEVLRETQYF.

This chain connects TRBV15 to TRBJ2-7; 16 nucleotides align to TRBD2. CDR3 length: 15 amino acids. Per the germline V gene, CDR1 is LNHNV and CDR2 is YYDKDF (reference sequence). Trimming removed 8 bases from V and 6 bases from J; junction bases left unmatched: 7. The CDR3, as DNA: TGTGCCACCGACGGGACTAGCGGGGGGGAACGCGAGCAGTACTTC. Its protein is CATDGTSGGEREQYF.

The V call is TRBV7-2, the J call TRBJ1-3; weak D call: TRBD1 (6 bases). CDR3 size: 15 residues. Trimming removed 5 bases from V and 2 bases from J, with 13 bases in between. Germline values: CDR1 SGHTA, CDR2 FQGNSA. In DNA, the CDR3 is TGTGCCAGCAGCCTGGACAGCGCAACTGGAAACACCATATATTTT. Its protein is CASSLDSATGNTIYF.

J is TRBJ2-5 and V is TRBV5-3, with D unclear. TRBV5-3 is sorted into the ORF group, with uncertain function. V lost 5 bases and J lost 5, with 10 bases in between. The CDR3 runs 12 residues. For the CDR3, the DNA is TGTGCCAGAAGTGGCGGTCCCGAGACCCAGTACTTC. Amino acid sequence: CARSGGPETQYF.

This chain uses TRBV7-9 with TRBJ2-3; 11 bases are shared with TRBD1. The CDR3 runs to 16 residues. After removal of 5 bases from V and 1 base from J, the junction contained 5 bases not matched to a gene. CDR1 and CDR2 from the germline V gene are SEHNR and FQNEAQ (reference sequence). The DNA for the CDR3 is TGTGCCAGCAGCGCCAGGGACAGGGGGGGCACAGATACGCAGTATTTT. Its translation: CASSARDRGGTDTQYF.

The V call is TRBV6-1, the J call TRBJ1-4, with D perhaps matching TRBD1 (6 bases). The V and J ends lost 1 base and 7 bases respectively, with 22 bases between them. CDR3 length equals 18 residues. Germline V gene lookup returns CDR1 MNHNS and CDR2 SASEGT. The CDR3, as DNA: TGTGCCAGCAGTGAAGACCGTGTAAGCAGGGGTATGGGTGAAAAACTGTTTTTT. Translated, it gives CASSEDRVSRGMGEKLFF.

The CDR3 DNA follows: TGTGCCAGCAGTCCGTCCCGGGACAGGGGTCAGGCTTTCTTT. Its protein is CASSPSRDRGQAFF. This chain joins TRBV27 and TRBJ1-1, with 10 bases identical to TRBD1. The CDR3 runs to 14 residues. After removal of 5 bases from V and 11 bases from J, the junction contained 11 bases not matched to a gene. CDR1 and CDR2 from the germline V gene are MNHEY and SMNVEV (reference sequence).